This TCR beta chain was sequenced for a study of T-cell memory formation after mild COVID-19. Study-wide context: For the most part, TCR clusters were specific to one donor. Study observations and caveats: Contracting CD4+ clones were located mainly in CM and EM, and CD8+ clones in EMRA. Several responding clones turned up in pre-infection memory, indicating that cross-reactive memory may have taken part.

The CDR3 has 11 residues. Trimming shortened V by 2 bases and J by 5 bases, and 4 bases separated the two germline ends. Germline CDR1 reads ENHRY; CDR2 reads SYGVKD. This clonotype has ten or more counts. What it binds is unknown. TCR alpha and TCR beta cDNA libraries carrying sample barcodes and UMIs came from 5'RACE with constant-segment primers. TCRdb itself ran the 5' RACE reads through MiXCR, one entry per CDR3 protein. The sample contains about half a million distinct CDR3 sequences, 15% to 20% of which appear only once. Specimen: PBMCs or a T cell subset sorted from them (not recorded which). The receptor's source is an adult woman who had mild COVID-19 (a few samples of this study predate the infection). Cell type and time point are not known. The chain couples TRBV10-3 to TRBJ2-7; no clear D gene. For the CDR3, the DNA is TGTGCCATCAGTGAGGGACACGAGCAGTACTTC. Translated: CAISEGHEQYF.